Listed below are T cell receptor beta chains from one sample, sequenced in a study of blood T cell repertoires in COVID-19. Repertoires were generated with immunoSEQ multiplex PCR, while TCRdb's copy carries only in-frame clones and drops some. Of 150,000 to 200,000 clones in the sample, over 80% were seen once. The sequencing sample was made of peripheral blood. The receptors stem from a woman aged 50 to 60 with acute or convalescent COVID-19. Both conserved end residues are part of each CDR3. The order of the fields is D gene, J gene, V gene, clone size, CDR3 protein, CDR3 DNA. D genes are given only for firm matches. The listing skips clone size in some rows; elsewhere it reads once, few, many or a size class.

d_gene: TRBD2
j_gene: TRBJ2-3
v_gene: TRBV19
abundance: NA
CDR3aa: CASSIELAGGTDTQYF
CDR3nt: TGTGCCAGTAGTATAGAACTAGCGGGGGGCACAGATACGCAGTATTTT

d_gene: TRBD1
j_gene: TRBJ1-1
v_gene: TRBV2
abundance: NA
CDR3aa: CASTGTGLNEAFF
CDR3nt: TGTGCCAGCACGGGGACAGGACTGAATGAAGCTTTCTTT

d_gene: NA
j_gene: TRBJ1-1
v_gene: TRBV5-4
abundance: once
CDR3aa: CASRDGTNTEAFF
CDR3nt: TGTGCCAGCAGGGATGGGACAAACACTGAAGCTTTCTTT

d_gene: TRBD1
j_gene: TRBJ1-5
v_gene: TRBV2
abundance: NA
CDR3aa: CASMKGDRGQGQPQHF
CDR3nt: TGTGCCAGCATGAAGGGAGACAGGGGGCAGGGTCAGCCCCAGCATTTT

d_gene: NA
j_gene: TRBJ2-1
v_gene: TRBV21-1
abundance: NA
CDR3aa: CASSKNRTSEEQFF
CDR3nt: TGTGCCAGCAGCAAAAACCGGACTAGCGAAGAGCAGTTCTTC

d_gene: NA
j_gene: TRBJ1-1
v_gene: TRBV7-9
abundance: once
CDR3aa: CASSLFPGNTEAFF
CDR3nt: TGTGCCAGCAGCTTATTCCCAGGCAACACTGAAGCTTTCTTT

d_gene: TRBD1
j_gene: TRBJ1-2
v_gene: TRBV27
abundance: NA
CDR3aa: CASSSSGGGNYGYTF
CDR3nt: TGTGCCAGCAGTTCATCAGGGGGCGGTAACTATGGCTACACCTTC

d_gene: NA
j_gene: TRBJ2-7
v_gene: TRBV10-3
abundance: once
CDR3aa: CAISEGGSYEQYF
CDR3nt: TGTGCCATCAGTGAGGGCGGATCCTACGAGCAGTACTTC

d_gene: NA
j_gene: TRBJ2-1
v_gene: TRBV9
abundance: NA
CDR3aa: CASSHAFAVELYNEQFF
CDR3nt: TGTGCCAGCAGCCACGCCTTTGCGGTGGAACTCTACAATGAGCAGTTCTTC

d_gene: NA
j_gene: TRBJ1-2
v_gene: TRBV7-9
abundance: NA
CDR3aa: CAIQGRGYTF
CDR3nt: TGTGCCATACAGGGTAGAGGCTACACCTTC

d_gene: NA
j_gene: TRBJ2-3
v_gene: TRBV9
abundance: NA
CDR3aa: CASSLTSNGWGDTQYF
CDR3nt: TGTGCCAGCAGTCTGACTAGTAATGGATGGGGAGATACGCAGTATTTT

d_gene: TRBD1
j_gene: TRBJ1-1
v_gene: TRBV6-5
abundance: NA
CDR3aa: CASSRAGTGKAFF
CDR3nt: TGTGCCAGCAGTAGGGCCGGGACAGGGAAAGCTTTCTTT

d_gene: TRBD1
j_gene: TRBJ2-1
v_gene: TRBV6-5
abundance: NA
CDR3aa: CASSPDRLNEQFF
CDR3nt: TGTGCCAGCAGTCCGGACAGGTTGAATGAGCAGTTCTTC

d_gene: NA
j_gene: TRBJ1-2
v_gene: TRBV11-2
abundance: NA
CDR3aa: CASSSKQDNYGYTF
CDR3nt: TGTGCCAGCAGCTCGAAACAGGATAACTATGGCTACACCTTC

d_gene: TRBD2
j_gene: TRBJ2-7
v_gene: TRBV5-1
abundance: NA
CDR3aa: CASSVANTSGGPVYEQYF
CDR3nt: TGCGCCAGCAGCGTAGCCAACACTAGCGGGGGCCCGGTCTACGAGCAGTACTTC

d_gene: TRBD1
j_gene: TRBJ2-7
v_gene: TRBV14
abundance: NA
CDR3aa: CASSAVGQGLSYEQYF
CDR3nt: TGTGCCAGCAGCGCCGTGGGACAGGGTCTCTCCTACGAGCAGTACTTC

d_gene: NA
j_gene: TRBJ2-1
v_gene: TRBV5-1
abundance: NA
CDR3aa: CASSLAGKASSNEQFF
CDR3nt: TGCGCCAGCAGCTTGGCCGGGAAGGCTAGCAGCAATGAGCAGTTCTTC

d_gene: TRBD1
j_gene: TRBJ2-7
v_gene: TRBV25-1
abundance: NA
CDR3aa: CASRGTVPSYEQYF
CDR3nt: TGTGCCAGCAGGGGGACAGTTCCTTCCTACGAGCAGTACTTC

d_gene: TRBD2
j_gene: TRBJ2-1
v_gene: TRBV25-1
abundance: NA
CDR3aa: CASRLAGEYNEQFF
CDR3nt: TGTGCCAGCAGGTTAGCGGGAGAATACAATGAGCAGTTCTTC

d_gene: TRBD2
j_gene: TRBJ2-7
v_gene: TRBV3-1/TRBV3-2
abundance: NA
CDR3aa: CASSLLAGSSYEQYF
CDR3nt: TGTGCCAGCAGCTTACTAGCGGGGAGCTCCTACGAGCAGTACTTC

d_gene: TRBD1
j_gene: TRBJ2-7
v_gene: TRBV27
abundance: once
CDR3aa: CASSLSGTAYYEQYF
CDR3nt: TGTGCCAGCAGTTTATCGGGGACAGCCTACTACGAGCAGTACTTC

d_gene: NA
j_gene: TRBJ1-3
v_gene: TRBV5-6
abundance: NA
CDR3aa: CASSLRSSGNTIYF
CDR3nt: TGTGCCAGCAGCTTACGCAGCTCTGGAAACACCATATATTTT

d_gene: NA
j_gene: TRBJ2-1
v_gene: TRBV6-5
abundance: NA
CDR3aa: CASSPGVPSIYEQFF
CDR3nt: TGTGCCAGCAGTCCCGGGGTCCCCTCCATATACGAGCAGTTCTTC

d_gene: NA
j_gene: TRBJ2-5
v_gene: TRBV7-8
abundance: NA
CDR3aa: CASSLVSREETQYF
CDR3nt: TGTGCCAGCAGCTTAGTTTCCAGGGAAGAGACCCAGTACTTC

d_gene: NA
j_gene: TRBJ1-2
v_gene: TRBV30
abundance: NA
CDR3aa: CAWSVGGRANYGYTF
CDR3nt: TGTGCCTGGAGTGTAGGCGGAAGAGCTAACTATGGCTACACCTTC

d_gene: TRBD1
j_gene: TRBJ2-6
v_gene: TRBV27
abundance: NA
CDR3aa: CASSFTGEAGANVLTF
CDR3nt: TGTGCCAGCAGTTTCACAGGGGAAGCTGGGGCCAACGTCCTGACTTTC

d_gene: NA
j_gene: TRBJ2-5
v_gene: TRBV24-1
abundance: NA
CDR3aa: CATSDSGTLETQYF
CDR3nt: TGTGCCACCAGTGATTCCGGGACTTTAGAGACCCAGTACTTC

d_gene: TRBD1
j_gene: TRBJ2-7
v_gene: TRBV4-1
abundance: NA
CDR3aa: CASSQGQAIYEQYF
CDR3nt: TGCGCCAGCAGCCAGGGACAGGCGATCTACGAGCAGTACTTC

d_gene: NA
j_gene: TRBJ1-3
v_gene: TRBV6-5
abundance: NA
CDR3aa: CASIFGPNSGNTIYF
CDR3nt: TGTGCCAGCATCTTCGGTCCAAACTCTGGAAACACCATATATTTT

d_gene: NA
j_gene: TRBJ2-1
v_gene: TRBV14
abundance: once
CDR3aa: CASSQKDGEVINNEQFF
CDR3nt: TGTGCCAGCAGCCAAAAGGACGGGGAGGTTATCAACAATGAGCAGTTCTTC

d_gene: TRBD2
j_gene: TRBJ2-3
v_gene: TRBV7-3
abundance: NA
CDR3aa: CASSALAGGTTDTQYF
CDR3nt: TGTGCCAGCAGCGCCCTGGCGGGGGGCACCACAGATACGCAGTATTTT